The text below deals with one TCR beta chain. Its antigen remains undetermined. Within one base of it there is no much larger clone, and no base qualities were kept. The immunoSEQ Assay, a bias-controlled multiplex PCR, was used to amplify TCRbeta CDR3 regions from genomic DNA. The paper's processing steps were these. The number of nucleated cells in each sample was estimated from the amplification of reference gene primers within the assay. Sequence reads were collapsed and filtered to measure the absolute abundance of every unique TCRbeta CDR3 rearrangement. For each sample, productive Simpson clonality was calculated by taking the square root of Simpson's diversity index across productive rearrangements. TCRdb limited this immuneACCESS table to in-frame rearrangements with V and J called. A share of clones is missing; checked studies link under half to unresolved V genes, and the rest is unexplained. V, J and clone size are those of that table, while D and trimming were read from the DNA. In all, the sample holds about 49,000 clones, and over 80% of those were seen once. Jointly, the top ten make up approximately 5% of the sample.

This sample is part of a study of blood T cell repertoires in COVID-19 (dated by TCRdb to the early 2020s). The study in broad terms: The collaborator samples originated in the United States, Italy and Spain and spanned the acute and convalescent phases of COVID-19. Sample metadata almost always included a de-identified subject ID, COVID-19 status, age in years and sex. The repertoires were released in a freely available public database meant as a resource for research on the immune response to SARS-CoV-2. The dataset comprised deeply sampled blood TCRbeta repertoires from subjects exposed to, actively infected with, or recovered from COVID-19. Where available, HLA class I and class II types were taken from metadata supplied by the sample provider and were not determined by assay-based typing. The prospective study material was composed of cDNA or gDNA derived from T cells, B-cell-depleted T cells, or PBMCs. The samples were drawn from two sources: the first 160 participants of the ongoing ImmuneRACE study, and 950 to 1,500 subjects contributed by 6 global collaborators. Study-level results and caveats: How much clinical and demographic metadata was included differed by source and by participant, and the metadata was provided uncurated.

The collaborating institutions used their own protocols to collect whole blood in K2EDTA tubes. For TCRbeta analysis, collaborators shipped samples as frozen whole blood, isolated PBMCs, or DNA extracted from either of those sample types. Via the germline V gene (reference sequence), CDR1 is PRHDT and CDR2 FYEKMQ. Reading from cysteine to phenylalanine, the CDR3 counts 15 amino acids. Only CDR3 DNA is held: 45 bases, read in frame from base 1. V drops 4 bases and J drops 9 bases, leaving 22 bases in between. The rearranged chain carries TRBV13 and TRBJ2-7, and possibly TRBD2, on 6 matching bases. The sample taken for sequencing was peripheral blood. This TCR came from a human donor in a cohort sampled during active COVID-19. The nucleotides are TGTGCCAGCAGCTCCGATTTTGATAGCGGATCGGGGCAGTACTTC. It is translated as CASSSDFDSGSGQYF.